The 32 T cell receptor beta chains below all came from one sample that was sequenced in a study of blood T cells in healthy people across ages. Together with a sample-barcoded 5' primer, a J-beta primer mix was included in a second PCR lasting about 7 to 12 cycles. Using its own MiXCR run on the 5' RACE reads, TCRdb lists one record per CDR3 protein. The data contain about 1.6 million distinct CDR3 sequences, 34% of them singletons. The specimen sequenced was blood. The receptors come from a woman aged 25-40 years in good health.

A few counts support this clonotype. The rearrangement uses TRBV28 and TRBJ2-7; 9 bases are a match to TRBD1. Germline CDR1 and CDR2: MDHEN and SYDVKM. The CDR3 sequence is 13 residues long. Trimming took 5 bases from V and 6 from J; bases not matched to a gene: 5. The CDR3 here is CASSLTGGGEQYF. The DNA of the CDR3 is TGTGCCAGCAGTCTGACAGGGGGGGGCGAGCAGTACTTC.

For this clonotype: This sequence may be a read error, since a much larger clone differs from it by one base. V is TRBV19 and J is TRBJ2-1; a weak D match, TRBD1 (6 bases). The V end lost 5 bases, the J end lost 5 bases, and 13 bases lay between the germline ends. In germline, CDR1 is LNHDA, CDR2 SQIVND (reference sequence). The CDR3 extends over 14 amino acids. CDR3 region: CASSQGQTHNEQFF. The CDR3 DNA sequence: TGTGCCAGTAGTCAAGGACAGACTCACAATGAGCAGTTCTTC.

The CDR3 coding sequence is TGCGCCAGCAGCTTCGGGGCACCCGGCCCATATGAAGCTTTCTTT. Encoded protein: CASSFGAPGPYEAFF. The rearrangement joins TRBV5-1 to TRBJ1-1; maybe TRBD1 (5 bases). V shed 2 bases and J shed 7 bases, with 18 bases lying between them. Germline values: CDR1 SGHRS, CDR2 YFSETQ. The CDR3 has 15 amino acids.

This clonotype appeared a few times. The J gene is TRBJ2-1, the V gene TRBV29-1; 7 bases align to TRBD1. CDR3 length equals 15 residues. The ends lost 6 bases at V and 4 bases at J; junction bases unmatched: 12. Germline CDR1 and CDR2: SQVTM and ANQGSEA. In DNA form, the CDR3 reads TGCAGCGTAGAAAACGACAGGGTGGTATACAATGAGCAGTTCTTC. Protein product: CSVENDRVVYNEQFF.

The chain employs TRBV4-1 and TRBJ1-1; D remains unclear. This CDR3 has 14 amino acids. Germline V gene lookup returns CDR1 MGHRA and CDR2 YSYEKL. Trimming stripped 2 bases from V and 3 bases from J, with 10 bases between. The CDR3, as DNA: TGCGCCAGCAGCCAATCTTTCATGGACACTGAAGCTTTCTTT. Translating it yields CASSQSFMDTEAFF.

The chain joins TRBV20-1 to TRBJ2-5; D might be TRBD2 (5 bases). The closer fit of TRBJ2-7 to the DNA end suggests the J call may be wrong. The CDR3 is made up of 14 amino acids. Germline CDR1 DFQATT, CDR2 SNEGSKA (reference sequence). CDR3 coding DNA: TGCAGTACTAAACCTTCGGGGAATATGTACGAGCAGTACTTC. This sequence encodes CSTKPSGNMYEQYF.

This clonotype was recorded a few times. This rearrangement joins TRBV20-1 to TRBJ2-1; a weak D match, TRBD2 (6 bases). The CDR3 is 17 amino acids. Germline-derived CDR1 and CDR2 are DFQATT and SNEGSKA (reference sequence). V lost 0 bases to trimming and J lost 0 bases, with 15 bases between them. The CDR3 reads CSARDQASVSSYNEQFF. The CDR3 nucleotides are TGCAGTGCTAGAGATCAGGCTAGCGTCAGCTCCTACAATGAGCAGTTCTTC.

A few counts support this clonotype. The chain uses TRBV3-1 and TRBJ2-3; TRBD1 agrees at 8 bases. V lost 4 bases, J lost 4 bases, and 10 bases stayed unmatched. Looked up from germline, CDR1 is LGHDT and CDR2 is YNNKEL (reference sequence). CDR3 size: 16 residues. CDR3 loop: CASSLRTGSFADTQYF. In nucleotides, the CDR3 is TGTGCCAGCAGCCTCCGGACAGGGTCATTCGCAGATACGCAGTATTTT.

The chain recombines TRBV7-8 with TRBJ1-1; unclear D gene. The length of the CDR3 is 14 residues. V was clipped by 5 bases and J by 2 bases, with 12 bases between them. Germline loops: CDR1 SGHVS, CDR2 FQNEAQ. The CDR3 sequence is CASSPLAPNTEAFF. In DNA, the CDR3 is TGTGCCAGCAGCCCACTTGCCCCCAACACTGAAGCTTTCTTT.

The gene calls are TRBV5-1 and TRBJ2-3; D not resolved. CDR3 size: 16 residues. The V and J ends lost 0 bases and 3 bases respectively, with 14 bases between them. Germline CDR1 is SGHRS and CDR2 is YFSETQ. The CDR3: CASSLGGRRTTDTQYF. CDR3 nucleotides: TGCGCCAGCAGCTTGGGCGGACGGAGAACGACAGATACGCAGTATTTT.

This clonotype was found many times. The chain combines TRBV12-3 or TRBV12-4 with TRBJ2-3; TRBD1 agrees at 8 bases. V gave up 4 bases and J gave up 5 bases; unmatched junction bases: 2. The CDR3 is 13 residues long. The CDR3 is CASSSTGVDTQYF. The CDR3 nucleotides are TGTGCCAGCAGTTCGACAGGGGTAGATACGCAGTATTTT.

Only a few counts were recorded for this clonotype. V is TRBV20-1 and J is TRBJ2-3; 8 bases are a match to TRBD2. With 6 bases clipped from V and 7 bases from J, the junction kept 12 bases outside the gene matches. Germline loops: CDR1 DFQATT, CDR2 SNEGSKA (reference sequence). This CDR3 comprises 14 residues. CDR3 sequence (DNA): TGCAGTGCGATCCCCAGCGGGAGCAGAAATACGCAGTATTTT. This codes for CSAIPSGSRNTQYF.

V gene TRBV6-5 combines with J gene TRBJ2-7, with TRBD2 matching over 7 bases. The CDR3 has 13 residues. V shed 2 bases, J shed 6 bases, and the junction held 4 bases outside the gene matches. From germline, CDR1 is MNHEY and CDR2 SVGAGI. The CDR3 nucleotides are TGTGCCAGCAGTTACGCAGCGGGGCTCGAGCAGTACTTC. It translates to CASSYAAGLEQYF.

This clonotype came up a few times. The chain has TRBV20-1 and TRBJ2-7; possible D gene TRBD1, 5 bases. Per the germline V gene, CDR1 is DFQATT and CDR2 is SNEGSKA (reference sequence). The length of the CDR3 is 14 residues. V was shortened by 4 bases and J by 3 bases, with 16 bases between the two germline ends. The CDR3, as DNA: TGCAGTGCTACACCGACAGAGGTATACTACGAGCAGTACTTC. Translated: CSATPTEVYYEQYF.

This clonotype was observed a few times. V usage is TRBV4-1 and J usage is TRBJ1-5, with TRBD1 as a possible D gene (6 bases). Germline V gene data show CDR1 as MGHRA and CDR2 as YSYEKL. The CDR3 runs to 16 residues. V lost 3 bases, J lost 3 bases, and 15 bases lay in between. CDR3 amino acids: CASSHPMGAPNQPQHF. CDR3 nucleotides: TGCGCCAGCAGCCACCCCATGGGGGCCCCCAATCAGCCCCAGCATTTT.

CDR3 sequence reads: CASSLELAGAQETQYF. The CDR3, as DNA: TGTGCCAGCAGCTTGGAACTAGCGGGGGCGCAAGAGACCCAGTACTTC. This chain links TRBV5-4 with TRBJ2-5, with 11 bases lining up with TRBD2. Trimming took 0 bases from V and 2 from J; bases not matched to a gene: 3. CDR3 length: 16 residues. The germline CDR1 and CDR2 sequences are SGHNT and YYREEE (reference sequence).

The rearrangement uses TRBV6-5 and TRBJ2-7; D not resolved. Trimming stripped 4 bases from V and 12 bases from J, with 10 bases between. Germline values: CDR1 MNHEY, CDR2 SVGAGI. CDR3 length: 10 residues. As DNA, the CDR3 is TGTGCCAGCAGTTCGTACAGACGGTACTTC. Translated: CASSSYRRYF.

The sample holds many counts of this clonotype. The chain has TRBV11-1 and TRBJ2-3; 11 bases align to TRBD2. The germline V gene encodes CDR1 SGHAT and CDR2 FQDESV (reference sequence). V lost 5 bases and J lost 3; bases outside the gene matches: 4. The length of the CDR3 is 15 residues. For the CDR3, the DNA is TGTGCCAGCAGCCCGGGACTAGCGGCGACAGATACGCAGTATTTT. Translation gives CASSPGLAATDTQYF.

The J gene is TRBJ2-1, the V gene TRBV20-1; 7 bases fit TRBD1. Germline V gene data show CDR1 as DFQATT and CDR2 as SNEGSKA (reference sequence). The CDR3 is made up of 14 amino acids. CDR3 sequence (DNA): TGCAGCACCAGGAAGGGGGCCTCCTACAATGAGCAGTTCTTC. Residues: CSTRKGASYNEQFF.

This clonotype has a handful of counts. Here the CDR3 DNA reads TGTGCCATCAGTGAGTCTTTAGGGGTTGGCGGCACAGATACGCAGTATTTT. The encoded protein is CAISESLGVGGTDTQYF. V gene TRBV10-3 combines with J gene TRBJ2-3; TRBD1 is a possible D gene (5 bases). V lost 0 bases and J lost 1, with 14 bases in between. Germline values: CDR1 ENHRY, CDR2 SYGVKD. The CDR3 covers 17 residues.

The genes are TRBV7-8 and TRBJ1-6; D possibly corresponds to TRBD1 (6 bases). The ends were cut back, 6 bases at V and 4 bases at J, with 22 bases in the middle. Germline V gene data show CDR1 as SGHVS and CDR2 as FQNEAQ. CDR3 size: 18 residues. CDR3 in DNA: TGTGCCAGCAGTTCAACGACTAGAAACAGGGATTATAATTCACCCCTCCACTTT. Amino acid sequence: CASSSTTRNRDYNSPLHF.

V and J are TRBV19 and TRBJ2-7; D is uncertain. From germline, CDR1 is LNHDA and CDR2 SQIVND (reference sequence). This CDR3 region has 13 residues. Deletions cut 9 bases from V and 0 bases from J, with 12 bases between. Here the CDR3 reads CASARQDSYEQYF. CDR3 coding DNA: TGTGCCAGCGCTCGGCAGGACTCCTACGAGCAGTACTTC.

The J gene is TRBJ2-1, the V gene TRBV7-2, with D unclear. The germline V gene encodes CDR1 SGHTA and CDR2 FQGNSA. The CDR3 has 13 amino acids. With 7 bases removed from V and 6 bases from J, the gap between germline ends came to 13 bases. The CDR3 loop is CASTTFFPNEQFF. The CDR3 bases are TGTGCCAGCACAACTTTCTTTCCCAATGAGCAGTTCTTC. Looking up the rest from reference TRBV7-2 and TRBJ2-1 gives the full variable domain: GAGVSQSPSNKVTEKGKDVELRCDPISGHTALYWYRQSLGQGLEFLIYFQGNSAPDKSGLPSDRFSAERTGGSVSTLTIQRTQQEDSAVYLCASTTFFPNEQFFGPGTRLTVL.

The chain carries TRBV29-1 and TRBJ2-2; TRBD2 agrees at 14 bases. J lost 11 bases, V lost 2 bases, and 10 bases had no gene match. The CDR3 runs 16 residues. The germline CDR1 and CDR2 sequences are SQVTM and ANQGSEA. DNA for the CDR3: TGCAGCGTTGAAAAGGGACTAGCGGGAGTACCAAGAGAGCTGTTTTTT. It translates to CSVEKGLAGVPRELFF.

This chain links TRBV20-1 with TRBJ2-1; TRBD2 matches 14 bases. The germline V gene encodes CDR1 DFQATT and CDR2 SNEGSKA (reference sequence). The trim removed 2 bases at V and 1 base at J, leaving 4 bases unmatched. CDR3 length: 17 amino acids. CDR3 in amino acids: CSARRRLAGGSYNEQFF. In DNA, the CDR3 is TGCAGTGCTAGAAGAAGACTAGCGGGAGGGTCCTACAATGAGCAGTTCTTC.

This clonotype was seen just once. This chain uses TRBV10-3 with TRBJ2-3; 13 bases agree with TRBD2. V shed 2 bases, J shed 5 bases, and the junction held 1 base outside the gene matches. Germline assignment: CDR1 ENHRY and CDR2 SYGVKD. The CDR3 extends over 15 amino acids. The CDR3 DNA follows: TGTGCCATCAGTGAGAGGACTAGCGGGAGAGATACGCAGTATTTT. The encoded protein is CAISERTSGRDTQYF.

This chain joins TRBV25-1 and TRBJ1-2; D gene ambiguous. The CDR3 has 12 residues. Trimming left V 6 bases short and J 8 bases short, with 13 bases between. CDR1 is MGHDK and CDR2 is SYGVNS in the germline V gene. The CDR3 loop is CASSSGKKGYTF. CDR3 nucleotides: TGTGCCAGCAGCTCCGGGAAGAAAGGCTACACCTTC.

This rearrangement joins TRBV10-3 to TRBJ2-7; tentatively, D is TRBD1 (7 bases). The CDR3 runs 14 residues. Per germline, CDR1 ENHRY and CDR2 SYGVKD. Trimming left V 6 bases short and J 4 bases short, with 16 bases between. Written as DNA, the CDR3 is TGTGCCATCAGGCGGGACAGTGTTTCTTACGAGCAGTACTTC. It specifies CAIRRDSVSYEQYF.

This clonotype occurred once. The chain is built from TRBV28 and TRBJ2-7; D tentatively reads TRBD1 or TRBD2 (6 bases each). The germline V gene has CDR1 MDHEN and CDR2 SYDVKM. Trimming stripped 8 bases from V and 4 bases from J, with 18 bases between. This CDR3 comprises 14 residues. The CDR3 spells CASSKEGGWYEQYF. Written as DNA, the CDR3 is TGTGCCAGCTCCAAAGAGGGGGGCTGGTACGAGCAGTACTTC.

This clonotype has a handful of counts. The V call is TRBV5-6, the J call TRBJ2-1; 10 positions agree with TRBD2. Per germline, CDR1 SGHDT and CDR2 YYEEEE. Germline trimming cut 4 bases from V and 6 bases from J; bases unmatched to any gene: 7. The CDR3 is 15 amino acids. The CDR3 is CASSPSGRALNEQFF. CDR3 nucleotides: TGTGCCAGCAGCCCCAGCGGGAGGGCCCTCAATGAGCAGTTCTTC.

The chain combines TRBV7-9 with TRBJ2-5, with 10 positions matching TRBD2. Germline loops: CDR1 SEHNR, CDR2 FQNEAQ (reference sequence). V trimming: 5 bases; J trimming: 1 base; junction bases outside the gene matches: 4. This CDR3 has 15 residues. The DNA of the CDR3 is TGTGCCAGCAGCGGGGGACTAGCGTTCCAAGAGACCCAGTACTTC. This encodes CASSGGLAFQETQYF.

This clonotype was seen a handful of times. This rearrangement joins TRBV20-1 to TRBJ1-5; possibly TRBD1 for D (6 bases). Germline V gene data show CDR1 as DFQATT and CDR2 as SNEGSKA (reference sequence). Trimming left V 3 bases short and J 3 bases short, with 27 bases between. This CDR3 has 19 residues. The CDR3 is CSASRKLVMGHDYNQPQHF. The CDR3 bases are TGCAGTGCTAGTAGGAAACTCGTCATGGGACACGATTACAATCAGCCCCAGCATTTT.